A single sample gave rise to the 16 T cell receptor beta chains below, sequenced in a study of T cell repertoires in cytomegalovirus infection. One entry per CDR3 protein, called by TCRdb with MiXCR from the reads. The table lists under 200,000 distinct CDR3 sequences, roughly 9.8% of them singletons. The sample taken for sequencing was PBMCs. Receptors were obtained from a human donor in good health (CMV status not recorded). Some clones in this sample may be carry-over from other donors' samples.

The chain links TRBV15 to TRBJ1-6; D uncertain. CDR1 is LNHNV and CDR2 is YYDKDF in the germline V gene (reference sequence). Trimming left V 1 base short and J 8 bases short, with 12 bases between. This CDR3 contains 15 residues. CDR3 bases: TGTGCCACCAGCAGAGGTGTAGGGAGGGATTCACCCCTCCACTTT. The encoded protein is CATSRGVGRDSPLHF.

Many counts were recorded for this clonotype. The gene calls are TRBV28 and TRBJ1-4; 9 nucleotides agree with TRBD1. Germline V gives CDR1 MDHEN, CDR2 SYDVKM. Germline trimming cut 3 bases from V and 8 bases from J; bases unmatched to any gene: 7. This CDR3 has 15 residues. The CDR3: CASSFPGTGREKLFF. The CDR3 coding sequence is TGTGCCAGCAGTTTCCCCGGGACAGGGAGGGAAAAACTGTTTTTT.

This chain links TRBV27 with TRBJ2-7; D not certain. V was clipped by 0 bases and J by 4 bases, with 10 bases between them. Germline values: CDR1 MNHEY, CDR2 SMNVEV (reference sequence). This CDR3 is built from 14 residues. CDR3 residues: CASSLSVASYEQYF. The CDR3 DNA reads as TGTGCCAGCAGTTTATCGGTGGCTTCATACGAGCAGTACTTC.

The table lists this clonotype with many counts. The genes are TRBV20-1 and TRBJ1-5; TRBD1 might be the D (5 bases). Trimming removed 8 bases from V and 0 bases from J, with 11 bases in between. Germline V gene sequence: CDR1 DFQATT, CDR2 SNEGSKA (reference sequence). The CDR3 spans 13 residues. CDR3 bases: TGCAGTCTACAGGACACTAGCAATCAGCCCCAGCATTTT. Translated: CSLQDTSNQPQHF.

This clonotype has at least ten counts. The chain carries TRBV4-3 and TRBJ1-5, with no clear D. There are 15 residues in the CDR3. V gave up 2 bases and J gave up 4 bases, with 12 bases separating them. Germline V gene lookup returns CDR1 LGHNA and CDR2 YSLEER. CDR3 DNA sequence: TGCGCCAGCAGCCAACACGTGGGTACTAATCAGCCCCAGCATTTT. Protein: CASSQHVGTNQPQHF.

The CDR3 sequence: CASSLWTANEQFF. The DNA for the CDR3 is TGCGCCAGCAGTTTATGGACTGCAAATGAGCAGTTCTTC. This chain links TRBV5-1 with TRBJ2-1; D is possibly TRBD2 (5 bases). Germline CDR1 reads SGHRS; CDR2 reads YFSETQ. V lost 5 bases, J lost 7 bases, and 13 bases lay in between. CDR3 length equals 13 residues.

V and J are TRBV5-5 and TRBJ2-7; D not resolved. The CDR3 totals 16 residues. Trimming shortened V by 0 bases and J by 1 base, and 14 bases separated the two germline ends. CDR1 is SGHKS and CDR2 is YYEKEE in the germline V gene (reference sequence). The CDR3 protein is CASSLAPEILSYEQYF. The DNA for the CDR3 is TGTGCCAGCAGCTTGGCCCCAGAAATACTATCCTACGAGCAGTACTTC. The variable domain in full, with the rest retrieved from reference TRBV5-5 and TRBJ2-7, is DAGVTQSPTHLIKTRGQQVTLRCSPISGHKSVSWYQQVLGQGPQFIFQYYEKEERGRGNFPDRFSARQFPNYSSELNVNALLLGDSALYLCASSLAPEILSYEQYFGPGTRLTVT.

This clonotype appeared many times. The gene calls are TRBV19 and TRBJ2-7; no clear D. The length of the CDR3 is 14 residues. Trimming shortened V by 1 base and J by 6 bases, and 13 bases separated the two germline ends. Looked up from germline, CDR1 is LNHDA and CDR2 is SQIVND (reference sequence). In DNA form, the CDR3 reads TGTGCCAGTAGTATAGGGCAAATCGGATCCGAGCAGTACTTC. Amino acid sequence: CASSIGQIGSEQYF. The full variable domain, completed using reference TRBV19 and TRBJ2-7, is DGGITQSPKYLFRKEGQNVTLSCEQNLNHDAMYWYRQDPGQGLRLIYYSQIVNDFQKGDIAEGYSVSREKKESFPLTVTSAQKNPTAFYLCASSIGQIGSEQYFGPGTRLTVT.

This clonotype was seen repeatedly, ten times or more. This sequence joins TRBV4-1 and TRBJ2-5, with a possible D match to TRBD2 (5 bases). V gave up 0 bases and J gave up 7 bases, with 12 bases separating them. CDR3 length equals 14 residues. Germline V gene sequence: CDR1 MGHRA, CDR2 YSYEKL. The CDR3 DNA sequence: TGCGCCAGCAGCCAAGATCTGGGAGATCGGACCCAGTACTTC. This encodes CASSQDLGDRTQYF.

This clonotype was seen only a few times. The DNA of the CDR3 is TGTGCCAGCAGTCTGGAGCGGGCCAATACGCAGTATTTT. This gives the protein CASSLERANTQYF. This rearrangement joins TRBV28 to TRBJ2-3; D possibly corresponds to TRBD2 (6 bases). Between the trimmed V and J ends, which lost 5 bases and 7 bases, there was a span of 13 bases. Germline CDR1 and CDR2: MDHEN and SYDVKM. The CDR3 has 13 residues.

This clonotype was observed many times. The rearrangement uses TRBV7-2 and TRBJ2-2, with TRBD2 identical over 8 bases. The CDR3 is 14 residues long. Trimming removed 5 bases from V and 1 base from J; junction bases left unmatched: 0. From germline, CDR1 is SGHTA and CDR2 FQGNSA. Here the CDR3 reads CASSTSGNTGELFF. The DNA for the CDR3 is TGTGCCAGCAGCACTAGCGGGAACACCGGGGAGCTGTTTTTT.

In its sample, this clonotype was seen a few times. The chain couples TRBV2 to TRBJ2-7; 12 bases agree with TRBD2. The trim removed 5 bases at V and 7 bases at J, leaving 9 bases unmatched. This CDR3 is built from 15 residues. CDR1 is SNHLY, CDR2 FYNNEI, per germline. CDR3 loop: CASSSLLAGGGEQYF. CDR3 DNA sequence: TGTGCCAGCAGTTCTCTTCTAGCGGGAGGGGGAGAGCAGTACTTC. Using reference TRBV2 and TRBJ2-7 for the parts outside the CDR3, the full variable domain is EPEVTQTPSHQVTQMGQEVILRCVPISNHLYFYWYRQILGQKVEFLVSFYNNEISEKSEIFDDQFSVERPDGSNFTLKIRSTKLEDSAMYFCASSSLLAGGGEQYFGPGTRLTVT.

In this sample, this clonotype turned up many times. The rearrangement uses TRBV28 and TRBJ1-2; 7 bases align to TRBD1. The CDR3 is 12 residues long. V trimming: 10 bases; J trimming: 8 bases; junction bases outside the gene matches: 10. CDR1 is MDHEN and CDR2 is SYDVKM in the germline V gene. Written as DNA, the CDR3 is TGTGCCACCGCGGACAGGCCAAGGGGCTACACCTTC. Translated, it gives CATADRPRGYTF.

Regarding this clonotype: This may come from a read error, since a much larger clone is one base off. V gene TRBV20-1 combines with J gene TRBJ2-1, with 11 bases fitting TRBD2. The germline V gene has CDR1 DFQATT and CDR2 SNEGSKA (reference sequence). This CDR3 spans 18 amino acids. The CDR3 region is CSAGGRTSGRRLNNEQLF. The CDR3 DNA sequence: TGCAGTGCCGGGGGCCGGACTAGCGGGCGGAGGTTGAACAATGAGCAGCTCTTC.

This clonotype occurred many times. The CDR3 coding sequence is TGTGCCAGCAGCTTAGTACGACCCCAGGAAGGAGGGACCCAGTACTTC. As protein: CASSLVRPQEGGTQYF. The V gene is TRBV7-3, the J gene TRBJ2-5; D may be TRBD2 (5 bases). Trimming removed 2 bases at V and 7 bases at J, with 20 bases between. CDR1 is SGHTA, CDR2 FQGTGA, per germline. The CDR3 runs to 16 residues.

This clonotype was observed at least ten times. The chain carries TRBV28 and TRBJ1-3; D not resolved. Germline CDR1 MDHEN, CDR2 SYDVKM. This CDR3 has 13 residues. V was cut by 3 bases and J by 3 bases, with 6 bases left in between. The CDR3: CASSFDGGNTIYF. The CDR3 bases are TGTGCCAGCAGTTTCGACGGTGGAAACACCATATATTTT.